What follows describes a single TCR beta chain. Its antigen is currently unknown. The PCR used 60 Vbeta and 13 Jbeta primers. Clones were read by immunoSEQ multiplex PCR, and TCRdb kept only the in-frame ones, dropping some. The sample includes roughly 200,000 clones, around 80% seen only once; the top ten take under 4.5%. After removal of 8 bases from V and 2 bases from J, the junction contained 9 bases not matched to a gene. This CDR3 is built from 15 residues. Germline CDR1 is LNHDA and CDR2 is SQIVND (reference sequence). This record belongs to a study of cytomegalovirus exposure and HLA in healthy donors. At the level of the study: Earlier findings included about 120 million unique TCR beta sequences obtained from roughly 200 million T cells. Study-wide results and caveats: Beyond CMV serostatus, there was no information to go on about immune exposure. As a later analysis showed, a missense DCLRE1C variant was linked to trimming of TCR beta V- and J-genes.

This rearrangement joins TRBV19 to TRBJ1-3; TRBD1 aligns across 7 bases. The sample comprised PBMCs. This TCR was recovered from a woman aged 30 to 39 in good health and CMV-seropositive. The CDR3 coding sequence is TGTGCCAGTCGCCCGACAGGGTTCCCTGGAAACACCATATATTTT. Its protein product is CASRPTGFPGNTIYF. The full variable domain, its missing parts supplied by reference TRBV19 and TRBJ1-3, is DGGITQSPKYLFRKEGQNVTLSCEQNLNHDAMYWYRQDPGQGLRLIYYSQIVNDFQKGDIAEGYSVSREKKESFPLTVTSAQKNPTAFYLCASRPTGFPGNTIYFGEGSWLTVV.